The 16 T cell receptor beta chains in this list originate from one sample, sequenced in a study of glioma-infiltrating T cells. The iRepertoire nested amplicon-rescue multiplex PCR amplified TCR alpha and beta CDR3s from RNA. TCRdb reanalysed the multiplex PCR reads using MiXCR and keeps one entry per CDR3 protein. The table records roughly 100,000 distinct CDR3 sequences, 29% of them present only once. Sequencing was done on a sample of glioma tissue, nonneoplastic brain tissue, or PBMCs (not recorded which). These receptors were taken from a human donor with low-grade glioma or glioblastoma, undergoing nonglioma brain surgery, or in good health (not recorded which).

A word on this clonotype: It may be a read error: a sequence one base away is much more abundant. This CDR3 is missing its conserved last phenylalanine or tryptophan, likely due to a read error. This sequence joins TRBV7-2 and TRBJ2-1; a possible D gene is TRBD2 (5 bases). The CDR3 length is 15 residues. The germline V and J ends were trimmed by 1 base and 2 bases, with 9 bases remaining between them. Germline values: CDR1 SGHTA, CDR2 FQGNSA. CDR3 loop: CASSLDPGTYNEQFL. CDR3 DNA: TGTGCCAGCAGCTTAGATCCGGGGACCTACAATGAGCAGTTCCTC.

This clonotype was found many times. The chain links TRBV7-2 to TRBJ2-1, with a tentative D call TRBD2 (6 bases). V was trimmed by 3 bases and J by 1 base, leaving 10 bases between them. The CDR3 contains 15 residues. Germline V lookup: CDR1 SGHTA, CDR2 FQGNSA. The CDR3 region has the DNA TGTGCCAGCAGCTTTCAGAGCGGGTCCTACAATGAGCAGTTCTTC. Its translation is CASSFQSGSYNEQFF.

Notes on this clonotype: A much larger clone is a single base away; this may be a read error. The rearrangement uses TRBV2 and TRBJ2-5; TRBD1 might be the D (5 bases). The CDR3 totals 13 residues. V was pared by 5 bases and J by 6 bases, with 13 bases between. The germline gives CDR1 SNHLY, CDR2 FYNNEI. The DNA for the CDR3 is TGTGCCAGCAGTTTGAATACAGGAAAGACCCAGTACTTC. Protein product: CASSLNTGKTQYF.

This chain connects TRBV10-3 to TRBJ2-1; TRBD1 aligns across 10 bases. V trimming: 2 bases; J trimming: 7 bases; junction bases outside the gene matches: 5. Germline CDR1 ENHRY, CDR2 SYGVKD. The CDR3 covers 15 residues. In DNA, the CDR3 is TGTGCCATCAGTGAGGGGACAGGGGCGATAAATGAGCAGTTCTTC. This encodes CAISEGTGAINEQFF.

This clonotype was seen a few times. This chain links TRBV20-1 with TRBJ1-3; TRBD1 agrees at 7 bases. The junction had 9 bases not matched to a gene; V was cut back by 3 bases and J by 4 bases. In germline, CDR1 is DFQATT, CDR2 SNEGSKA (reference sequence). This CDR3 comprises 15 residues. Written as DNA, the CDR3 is TGCAGTGCTAGCCCTCGACAGGGTACCGGAAACACCATATATTTT. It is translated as CSASPRQGTGNTIYF.

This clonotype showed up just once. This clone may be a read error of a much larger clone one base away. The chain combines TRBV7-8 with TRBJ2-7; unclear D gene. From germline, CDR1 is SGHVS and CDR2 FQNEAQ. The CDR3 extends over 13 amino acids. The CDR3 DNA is TGTGCCAGCAGCTTAGTCGCTTCCTACGAGAAGTACTTC. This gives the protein CASSLVASYEKYF.

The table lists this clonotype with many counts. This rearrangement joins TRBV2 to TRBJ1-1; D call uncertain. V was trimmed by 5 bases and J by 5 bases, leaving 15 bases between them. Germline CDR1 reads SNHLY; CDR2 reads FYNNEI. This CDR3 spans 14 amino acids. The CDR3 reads CASSPRGGRTEAFF. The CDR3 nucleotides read TGTGCCAGCAGTCCCCGGGGAGGGAGGACTGAAGCTTTCTTT.

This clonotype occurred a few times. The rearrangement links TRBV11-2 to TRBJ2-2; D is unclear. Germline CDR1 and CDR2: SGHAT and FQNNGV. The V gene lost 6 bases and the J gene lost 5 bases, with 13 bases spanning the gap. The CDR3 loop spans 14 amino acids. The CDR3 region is CASSQHDATGELFF. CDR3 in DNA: TGTGCCAGCAGTCAACACGACGCAACCGGGGAGCTGTTTTTT.

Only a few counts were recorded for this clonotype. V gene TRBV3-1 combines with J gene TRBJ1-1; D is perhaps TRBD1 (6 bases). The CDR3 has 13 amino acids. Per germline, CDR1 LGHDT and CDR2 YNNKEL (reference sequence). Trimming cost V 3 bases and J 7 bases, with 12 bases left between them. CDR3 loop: CASSHRGGLEAFF. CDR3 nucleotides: TGTGCCAGCAGCCATCGGGGGGGCCTTGAAGCTTTCTTT. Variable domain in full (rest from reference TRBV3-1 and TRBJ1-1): DTAVSQTPKYLVTQMGNDKSIKCEQNLGHDTMYWYKQDSKKFLKIMFSYNNKELIINETVPNRFSPKSPDKAHLNLHINSLELGDSAVYFCASSHRGGLEAFFGQGTRLTVV.

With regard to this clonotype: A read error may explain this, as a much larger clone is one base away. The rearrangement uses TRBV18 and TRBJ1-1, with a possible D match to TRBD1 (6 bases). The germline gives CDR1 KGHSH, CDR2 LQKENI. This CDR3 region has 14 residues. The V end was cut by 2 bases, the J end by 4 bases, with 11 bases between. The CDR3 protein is CASSPYRDFTEAFF. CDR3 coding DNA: TGTGCCAGCTCACCATACAGGGACTTCACTGAAGCTTTCTTT.

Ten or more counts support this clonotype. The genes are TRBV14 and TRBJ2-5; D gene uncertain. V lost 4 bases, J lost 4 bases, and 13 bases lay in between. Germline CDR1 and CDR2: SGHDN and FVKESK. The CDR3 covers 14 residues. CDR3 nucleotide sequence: TGTGCCAGCAGCCCTCAGGTCCGGGCAGAGACCCAGTACTTC. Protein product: CASSPQVRAETQYF.

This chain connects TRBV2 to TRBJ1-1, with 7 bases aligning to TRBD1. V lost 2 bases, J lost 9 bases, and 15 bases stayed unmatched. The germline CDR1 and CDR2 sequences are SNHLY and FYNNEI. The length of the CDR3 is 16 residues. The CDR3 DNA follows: TGTGCCAGCAGTGAAAGAGGGGGCGCGATGAACACCAAAGCTTTCTTT. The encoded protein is CASSERGGAMNTKAFF.

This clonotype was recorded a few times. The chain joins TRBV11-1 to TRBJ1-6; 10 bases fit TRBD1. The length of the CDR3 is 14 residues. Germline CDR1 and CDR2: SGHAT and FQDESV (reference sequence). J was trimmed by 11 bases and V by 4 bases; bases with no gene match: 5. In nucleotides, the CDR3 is TGTGCCAGCAGCTCCGGGACAGGGGTTACACCCCTCCACTTT. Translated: CASSSGTGVTPLHF.

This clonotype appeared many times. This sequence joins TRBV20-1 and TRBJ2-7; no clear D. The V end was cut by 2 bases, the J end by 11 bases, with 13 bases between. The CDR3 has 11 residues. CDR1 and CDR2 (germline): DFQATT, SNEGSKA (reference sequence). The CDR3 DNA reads TGCAGTGCTAGATCGGCCCCCTTGGAGTACTTC. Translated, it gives CSARSAPLEYF.

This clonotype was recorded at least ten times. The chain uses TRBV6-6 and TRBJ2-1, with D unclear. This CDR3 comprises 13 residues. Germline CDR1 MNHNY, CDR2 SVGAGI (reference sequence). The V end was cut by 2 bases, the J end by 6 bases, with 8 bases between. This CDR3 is CASSYTQTNEQFF. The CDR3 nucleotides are TGTGCCAGCAGTTACACACAGACCAATGAGCAGTTCTTC.

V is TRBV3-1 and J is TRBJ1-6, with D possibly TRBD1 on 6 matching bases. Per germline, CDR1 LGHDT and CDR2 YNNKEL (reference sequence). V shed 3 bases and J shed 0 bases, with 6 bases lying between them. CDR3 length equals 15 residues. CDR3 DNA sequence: TGTGCCAGCAGCCAGGACAGCTCCTATAATTCACCCCTCCACTTT. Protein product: CASSQDSSYNSPLHF.